The 30 T cell receptor beta chains given below trace back to one sample, sequenced in a study of identical twins (dated by TCRdb to the mid-2010s). Library preparation used 5' RACE. Sequencing was performed on an Illumina HiSeq 2000. TCRdb ran its own pipeline on the public reads, namely fastp trimming at Q25 and MiXCR clone calling, and kept in-frame beta chains. Rows merge per CDR3 protein into single entries with the most common DNA and genes. For this sample the table gives hundreds of thousands of distinct CDR3 sequences, of which around 21% were detected only once. Of the sample, approximately 4.3% is held by the ten largest clones. These data also featured in a second study, about T cells expressing NK-cell markers.

Sequencing was carried out using PBMCs. Receptors originate from a woman aged 18 to 35 in good health.

This clonotype was seen repeatedly, ten times or more. The V call is TRBV7-3, the J call TRBJ2-1, with no clear D. CDR3 size: 16 residues. Per the germline V gene, CDR1 is SGHTA and CDR2 is FQGTGA. Trimming pared 1 base from V and 0 bases from J, leaving 10 bases between. Here the CDR3 DNA reads TGTGCCAGCAGCTTAAGACTTCCGAGCTCCTACAATGAGCAGTTCTTC. Amino acid sequence: CASSLRLPSSYNEQFF.

The chain joins TRBV7-8 to TRBJ1-2; tentative D call: TRBD1 (6 bases). Germline CDR1 SGHVS, CDR2 FQNEAQ. The CDR3 sequence is 14 residues long. The ends were cut back, 1 base at V and 8 bases at J, with 14 bases in the middle. Here the CDR3 DNA reads TGTGCCAGCAGCTTAGACAGGGTGATGAAGGGCTACACCTTC. This encodes CASSLDRVMKGYTF.

This clonotype turned up a few times. V usage is TRBV20-1 and J usage is TRBJ2-1, with 9 bases lining up with TRBD2. Germline V gene sequence: CDR1 DFQATT, CDR2 SNEGSKA (reference sequence). The CDR3 spans 13 residues. V trimming: 7 bases; J trimming: 7 bases; junction bases outside the gene matches: 8. The CDR3 DNA is TGCAGTGGGGCGGGGGGGATTAAAAATGAGCAGTTCTTC. Its protein product is CSGAGGIKNEQFF.

This clonotype occurred a few times. The chain recombines TRBV20-1 with TRBJ1-2; no clear D. Germline V gives CDR1 DFQATT, CDR2 SNEGSKA (reference sequence). The ends were cut back, 6 bases at V and 0 bases at J, with 14 bases in the middle. There are 14 residues in the CDR3. CDR3 sequence reads: CSADLTPTNYGYTF. The CDR3 DNA sequence: TGCAGTGCCGACCTGACACCTACTAACTATGGCTACACCTTC.

This clonotype came up a few times. J is TRBJ1-5 and V is TRBV15; tentative D call: TRBD1 (5 bases). In germline, CDR1 is LNHNV, CDR2 YYDKDF (reference sequence). CDR3 length equals 15 residues. Trimming took 1 base from V and 9 from J, leaving 16 bases between them. The CDR3 loop reads CATSRVRDRRAPQHF. CDR3 DNA: TGTGCCACCAGCAGAGTTCGGGACCGACGTGCGCCCCAGCATTTT. The entire variable domain, with the rest obtained from reference TRBV15 and TRBJ1-5, is as follows: DAMVIQNPRYQVTQFGKPVTLSCSQTLNHNVMYWYQQKSSQAPKLLFHYYDKDFNNEADTPDNFQSRRPNTSFCFLDIRSPGLGDTAMYLCATSRVRDRRAPQHFGDGTRLSIL.

This clonotype was picked up a small number of times. The V call is TRBV5-1, the J call TRBJ1-2; D is uncertain. The CDR3 covers 13 residues. Germline V gene lookup returns CDR1 SGHRS and CDR2 YFSETQ. V gave up 1 base and J gave up 8 bases, with 12 bases separating them. The CDR3 bases are TGCGCCAGCAGCTTGCCCGGTCCTGAGGGCTACACCTTC. The encoded protein is CASSLPGPEGYTF. Full variable domain (remainder filled in from reference TRBV5-1 and TRBJ1-2): KAGVTQTPRYLIKTRGQQVTLSCSPISGHRSVSWYQQTPGQGLQFLFEYFSETQRNKGNFPGRFSGRQFSNSRSEMNVSTLELGDSALYLCASSLPGPEGYTFGSGTRLTVV.

The V gene is TRBV7-2, the J gene TRBJ1-1; D is ambiguous. CDR1 is SGHTA, CDR2 FQGNSA, per germline. The V gene lost 1 base and the J gene lost 0 bases, with 9 bases spanning the gap. The CDR3 totals 15 residues. The CDR3, as DNA: TGTGCCAGCAGCTTAGGTGGGAACATGAACACTGAAGCTTTCTTT. Its translation is CASSLGGNMNTEAFF.

This clonotype was observed a handful of times. The J gene is TRBJ1-2, the V gene TRBV6-5; 8 nucleotides agree with TRBD1. After removal of 7 bases from V and 8 bases from J, the junction contained 6 bases not matched to a gene. Germline assignment: CDR1 MNHEY and CDR2 SVGAGI. The CDR3 is made up of 12 amino acids. The CDR3 here is CASTRTGSGYTF. CDR3 bases: TGTGCCAGCACCAGGACAGGGAGCGGCTACACCTTC.

This clonotype has just a few counts. V usage is TRBV27 and J usage is TRBJ2-7, with D perhaps TRBD2 (6 bases). The ends were cut back, 5 bases at V and 7 bases at J, with 15 bases in the middle. The germline gives CDR1 MNHEY, CDR2 SMNVEV (reference sequence). The CDR3 has 13 residues. CDR3 amino acids: CASSRKTAGEQYF. The CDR3, as DNA: TGTGCCAGCAGTCGGAAGACGGCGGGGGAGCAGTACTTC.

This clonotype was seen only a few times. This sequence joins TRBV11-1 and TRBJ2-1, with 15 positions matching TRBD2. The CDR3 contains 19 residues. With 6 bases clipped from V and 7 bases from J, the junction kept 16 bases outside the gene matches. Germline loops: CDR1 SGHAT, CDR2 FQDESV (reference sequence). CDR3 nucleotides: TGTGCCAGCAGACGAGGACTAGCGGGAGGGTCGATGATTGGTAATGAGCAGTTCTTC. Translation gives CASRRGLAGGSMIGNEQFF.

The chain employs TRBV20-1 and TRBJ2-7, with D perhaps TRBD1 (5 bases). The germline V gene has CDR1 DFQATT and CDR2 SNEGSKA (reference sequence). The V end was cut by 3 bases, the J end by 3 bases, with 15 bases between. This CDR3 spans 14 amino acids. CDR3: CSARLDTESYEQYF. CDR3 DNA sequence: TGCAGTGCTAGGCTGGACACGGAGAGCTACGAGCAGTACTTC.

This clonotype has at least ten counts. The chain is built from TRBV12-3 or TRBV12-4 and TRBJ2-7; D not certain. The CDR3 totals 11 residues. V shed 3 bases and J shed 5 bases, with 5 bases lying between them. For the CDR3, the DNA is TGTGCCAGCAGTTTCCTAAACGAGCAGTACTTC. Its protein product is CASSFLNEQYF.

At least ten counts were recorded for this clonotype. This chain connects TRBV29-1 to TRBJ2-7; no clear D gene. Trimming took 7 bases from V and 2 from J, leaving 12 bases between them. Germline V gene sequence: CDR1 SQVTM, CDR2 ANQGSEA. CDR3 length: 12 amino acids. The chain's CDR3 is CSAMDLTYEQYF. In DNA, the CDR3 is TGCAGCGCTATGGACCTTACCTACGAGCAGTACTTC.

V gene TRBV27 combines with J gene TRBJ2-1, with 7 nucleotides matching TRBD1. Germline V CDR1 and CDR2: MNHEY, SMNVEV (reference sequence). This CDR3 is built from 14 residues. V trimming: 4 bases; J trimming: 3 bases; junction bases outside the gene matches: 3. CDR3 protein: CASSSTGFYNEQFF. The CDR3, as DNA: TGTGCCAGCAGTTCGACAGGGTTCTACAATGAGCAGTTCTTC.

The V and J genes are TRBV12-3 or TRBV12-4 and TRBJ2-3; unclear D gene. Trimming left V 3 bases short and J 2 bases short, with 9 bases between. The CDR3 spans 14 residues. Here the CDR3 reads CASSFRADTDTQYF. The CDR3 coding sequence is TGTGCCAGCAGTTTTAGGGCAGACACAGATACGCAGTATTTT.

This clonotype was seen repeatedly, ten times or more. This rearrangement joins TRBV5-1 to TRBJ2-3, with D perhaps assigned TRBD1 or TRBD2 (5 bases each). The CDR3 loop spans 14 amino acids. Germline V gene lookup returns CDR1 SGHRS and CDR2 YFSETQ. V was cut by 4 bases and J by 1 base, with 10 bases left in between. CDR3 residues: CASSNPGRTDTQYF. DNA for the CDR3: TGCGCCAGCAGCAACCCGGGGCGCACAGATACGCAGTATTTT.

This clonotype has just a few counts. This chain uses TRBV4-1 with TRBJ2-2, with D tentatively TRBD2 (5 bases). Per the germline V gene, CDR1 is MGHRA and CDR2 is YSYEKL. The V gene lost 1 base and the J gene lost 5 bases, with 11 bases spanning the gap. The CDR3 spans 15 residues. In DNA, the CDR3 is TGCGCCAGCAGCCAAGGGGCGACGGGGACCGGGGAGCTGTTTTTT. It codes for CASSQGATGTGELFF.

This clonotype was recorded at least ten times. This chain connects TRBV20-1 to TRBJ2-1; 7 bases line up with TRBD2. After removal of 4 bases from V and 5 bases from J, the junction contained 2 bases not matched to a gene. Germline V CDR1 and CDR2: DFQATT, SNEGSKA (reference sequence). The CDR3 length is 12 residues. The DNA for the CDR3 is TGCAGTGCTATCAGCGGGAACAATGAGCAGTTCTTC. Amino acids: CSAISGNNEQFF.

This clonotype was detected only a few times. The chain combines TRBV11-2 with TRBJ2-1; TRBD2 matches at 8 bases. The CDR3 is made up of 12 amino acids. The V and J ends lost 2 bases and 15 bases, in that order; junction bases with no gene match: 6. Germline-derived CDR1 and CDR2 are SGHAT and FQNNGV. CDR3 nucleotide sequence: TGTGCCAGCAGCTTAAACGAACTAGCGGTGTTCTTC. This codes for CASSLNELAVFF.

There are a few counts of this clonotype. The chain links TRBV5-6 to TRBJ2-3; D might be TRBD1 (5 bases). CDR1 and CDR2 from the germline V gene are SGHDT and YYEEEE. This CDR3 is 15 amino acids long. V lost 0 bases and J lost 5, with 13 bases in between. CDR3 DNA sequence: TGTGCCAGCAGCTTGGGACTTCGGCAGGGAGATACGCAGTATTTT. It translates to CASSLGLRQGDTQYF.

The CDR3 bases are TGTGCCAGCAGCCTCCATAGCGGGGAGGATTACGAGCAGTACTTC. Protein sequence: CASSLHSGEDYEQYF. The chain employs TRBV3-1 and TRBJ2-7; TRBD2 aligns across 8 bases. V gave up 4 bases and J gave up 4 bases; unmatched junction bases: 9. Germline lookup yields CDR1 LGHDT and CDR2 YNNKEL (reference sequence). The CDR3 covers 15 residues.

This clonotype turned up a few times. The rearrangement uses TRBV20-1 and TRBJ2-1; a weak D match, TRBD2 (6 bases). Trimming took off 6 bases at V and 8 bases at J, with 17 bases between the two ends. The CDR3 is 13 amino acids. CDR1 DFQATT and CDR2 SNEGSKA come from the germline V gene (reference sequence). DNA of the CDR3: TGCAGTGCCGACCGACCGGGACTCCATGAGCAGTTCTTC. Its protein product is CSADRPGLHEQFF.

This chain joins TRBV6-5 and TRBJ2-1; 10 bases agree with TRBD2. CDR1 MNHEY and CDR2 SVGAGI come from the germline V gene. CDR3 length: 15 residues. V lost 2 bases to trimming and J lost 5 bases; unmatched junction nucleotides: 3. DNA of the CDR3: TGTGCCAGCAGTTACAAGCGGGGGGGGGACAATGAGCAGTTCTTC. Its protein is CASSYKRGGDNEQFF.

The gene calls are TRBV4-3 and TRBJ2-3, with D possibly being TRBD2 (5 bases). Germline values: CDR1 LGHNA, CDR2 YSLEER. The V end lost 2 bases, the J end lost 6 bases, and 15 bases lay between the germline ends. There are 15 residues in the CDR3. CDR3 DNA: TGCGCCAGCAGCCAATACGAGGGAGTAGGGGATACGCAGTATTTT. Amino acid sequence: CASSQYEGVGDTQYF.

This clonotype was picked up many times. V is TRBV29-1 and J is TRBJ2-3; D call uncertain. CDR3 length: 14 amino acids. The V gene's germline CDR1 is SQVTM and CDR2 ANQGSEA. The ends were cut back, 1 base at V and 3 bases at J, with 11 bases in the middle. Here the CDR3 reads CSVEGLLITDTQYF. CDR3 DNA: TGCAGCGTTGAAGGTCTTTTAATAACAGATACGCAGTATTTT.

The table lists this clonotype with many counts. The chain is built from TRBV5-1 and TRBJ2-1; the D is unclear. The CDR3 is made up of 13 amino acids. Germline CDR1 reads SGHRS; CDR2 reads YFSETQ. V dropped 4 bases and J dropped 9 bases, with 14 bases sitting between them. The CDR3 loop reads CASSVTTGREQFF. DNA for the CDR3: TGCGCCAGCAGCGTAACAACGGGCCGTGAGCAGTTCTTC.

The V call is TRBV5-1, the J call TRBJ1-5; no reliable D call. The CDR3 loop spans 15 amino acids. Germline CDR1 is SGHRS and CDR2 is YFSETQ. Trimming pared 0 bases from V and 0 bases from J, leaving 7 bases between. CDR3: CASSLVPNSNQPQHF. CDR3 in DNA: TGCGCCAGCAGCTTGGTACCTAATAGCAATCAGCCCCAGCATTTT.

This chain joins TRBV20-1 and TRBJ2-7; 9 nucleotides agree with TRBD1. CDR3 length equals 12 residues. Germline V gene data show CDR1 as DFQATT and CDR2 as SNEGSKA (reference sequence). The J segment lost 7 bases and the V segment lost 3 bases, leaving 4 bases of the junction unmatched. CDR3 loop: CSARDRGLEQYF. CDR3 nucleotide sequence: TGCAGTGCTAGGGACAGGGGATTGGAGCAGTACTTC.

This clonotype was counted a few times. This chain links TRBV5-1 with TRBJ2-5; no reliable D call. Germline CDR1 SGHRS, CDR2 YFSETQ. There are 14 residues in the CDR3. Trimming removed 1 base at V and 3 bases at J, with 10 bases between. Here the CDR3 DNA reads TGCGCCAGCAGCTTGATCAGTCCGGAAGAGACCCAGTACTTC. It specifies CASSLISPEETQYF.

This clonotype showed up many times. This sequence joins TRBV12-3 or TRBV12-4 and TRBJ2-1, with 7 bases matching TRBD1. This CDR3 is 12 amino acids long. After removal of 4 bases from V and 6 bases from J, the junction contained 0 bases not matched to a gene. CDR3 residues: CASSSGGNEQFF. CDR3 nucleotides: TGTGCCAGCAGTTCAGGGGGCAATGAGCAGTTCTTC.